This TCR beta chain was obtained from a study of molecular identifiers for immune sequencing clone quantification. Study-level findings and limits: Spiked-in Jurkat TCR RNA corresponding to one cell was reported as detectable against over 900,000 naive cells.

This clonotype was found a few times. The target antigen is unknown. TCRdb recomputed calls from the PCR reads with MiXCR, one row per CDR3 protein. The data contain approximately 500,000 distinct CDR3 sequences, roughly 23% of them singletons. CDR1 GTSNPN and CDR2 SVGIG come from the germline V gene (reference sequence). CDR3 length: 14 residues. Germline trimming cut 4 bases from V and 0 bases from J; bases unmatched to any gene: 4. Sequences were obtained from naive CD8+ T cells from blood, with Jurkat cell RNA spiked in. Subset denoted: FACS-sorted CD8+CD4-CCR7+CD45RA+ naive T cells. The sequence was obtained from a human donor in good health. Some libraries in this study had Jurkat cell RNA spiked in. The J gene is TRBJ2-3, the V gene TRBV30, with TRBD2 matching 7 bases. Here the CDR3 reads CAWNPAGSTDTQYF. The CDR3 nucleotides read TGTGCCTGGAACCCAGCGGGAAGCACAGATACGCAGTATTTT.